The 5 T cell receptor beta chains given below trace back to one sample, sequenced in a study of T cell repertoires in cytomegalovirus infection. No antigen has been assigned to these receptors. Using its own MiXCR run on the reads, TCRdb lists one record per CDR3 protein. The repertoire holds about 900,000 distinct CDR3 sequences, 31% seen once, with over 10% in the top ten. Source: cultured CD8+ T cells from PBMCs, taken from culture after CMV antigen stimulation. Receptor source: a human donor in good health (CMV status not recorded). Some clones in this sample may be carry-over from other donors' samples.

V is TRBV5-5 and J is TRBJ1-1; unclear D gene. Germline values: CDR1 SGHKS, CDR2 YYEKEE (reference sequence). This CDR3 is 12 amino acids long. The ends were cut back, 0 bases at V and 6 bases at J, with 6 bases in the middle. The CDR3 coding sequence is TGTGCCAGCAGCTTGGAGGGTCCTGAAGCTTTCTTT. This codes for CASSLEGPEAFF.

This chain connects TRBV7-8 to TRBJ1-3, with D maybe TRBD1 (6 bases). The germline V and J ends were trimmed by 4 bases and 4 bases, with 14 bases remaining between them. In germline, CDR1 is SGHVS, CDR2 FQNEAQ. CDR3 size: 15 residues. Here the CDR3 reads CASSSPRGEGNTIYF. CDR3 bases: TGTGCCAGCAGCTCCCCCAGGGGCGAGGGAAACACCATATATTTT.

This clonotype was counted a few times. CDR3 residues: CSARTGFTNTEAFF. The CDR3 DNA follows: TGCAGTGCTAGGACAGGCTTCACGAACACTGAAGCTTTCTTT. This chain uses TRBV20-1 with TRBJ1-1, with D possibly matching TRBD1 (6 bases). The CDR3 sequence is 14 residues long. V was cut by 3 bases and J by 1 base, with 12 bases left in between. From germline, CDR1 is DFQATT and CDR2 SNEGSKA (reference sequence).

This clonotype came up many times. This chain connects TRBV7-9 to TRBJ2-1; 9 positions match TRBD2. V was pared by 5 bases and J by 8 bases, with 4 bases of the junction left unmatched. The CDR3 loop spans 13 amino acids. Germline CDR1 is SEHNR and CDR2 is FQNEAQ (reference sequence). CDR3 DNA: TGTGCCAGCAGCCCTAGGACTAGCGATGAGCAGTTCTTC. Its protein product is CASSPRTSDEQFF.

This clonotype was detected only once. A much larger clone is a single base away; this may be a read error. V is TRBV6-1 and J is TRBJ2-3; 8 bases are shared with TRBD1. Germline CDR1 reads MNHNS; CDR2 reads SASEGT. The CDR3 is 16 residues long. The CDR3 here is CANSRQGMEVTDTQYF. For the CDR3, the DNA is TGTGCCAACAGTAGACAGGGGATGGAAGTCACAGATACGCAGTATTTT.